Listed here is a single TCR beta chain. These data belong to a study of blood T cell repertoires in COVID-19. Looking at the study overall: Acute and convalescent COVID-19 specimens originated in the United States, Italy and Spain.

The data were produced by immunoSEQ multiplex PCR, yet TCRdb's version contains in-frame clones alone and is incomplete. The data contain roughly 150,000 clones, approximately 80% of them singletons. The CDR3 length is 14 residues. CDR1 is MNHNS and CDR2 is SASEGT in the germline V gene. V was pared by 5 bases and J by 2 bases, with 13 bases between. V usage is TRBV6-1 and J usage is TRBJ2-7; possible D gene TRBD1, 6 bases. The sequence came from a woman older than 75 with acute or convalescent COVID-19. Input material: peripheral blood. In nucleotides, the CDR3 is TGTGCCAGCAGTCCCCAGGGGCCCCCCTACGAGCAGTACTTC. Protein: CASSPQGPPYEQYF.